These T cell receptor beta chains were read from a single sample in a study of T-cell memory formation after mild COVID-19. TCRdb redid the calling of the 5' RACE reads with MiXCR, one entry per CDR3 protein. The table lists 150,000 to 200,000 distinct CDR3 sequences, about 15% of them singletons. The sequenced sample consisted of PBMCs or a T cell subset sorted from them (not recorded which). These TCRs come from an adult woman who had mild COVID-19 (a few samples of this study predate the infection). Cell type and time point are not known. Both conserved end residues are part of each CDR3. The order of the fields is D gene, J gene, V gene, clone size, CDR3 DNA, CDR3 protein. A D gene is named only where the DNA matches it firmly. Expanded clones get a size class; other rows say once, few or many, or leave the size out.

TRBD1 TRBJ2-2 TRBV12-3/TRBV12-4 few TGTGCCAGCAGCCGGGACAGGAGCACCGGGGAGCTGTTTTTT CASSRDRSTGELFF
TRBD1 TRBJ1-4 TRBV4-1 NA TGCGCCAGCAGCCACCGAATAGGGGGCCCTATGCTTGAAAAACTGTTTTTT CASSHRIGGPMLEKLFF
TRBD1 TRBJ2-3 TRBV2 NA TGTGCCAGCAGTTACCAACGGACAGGAGGTACGCAGTATTTT CASSYQRTGGTQYF
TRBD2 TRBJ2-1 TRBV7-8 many TGTGCCAGCAGCAGAGCGGGAGGGCCTTTCGTTGAGCAGTTCTTC CASSRAGGPFVEQFF
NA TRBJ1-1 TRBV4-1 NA TGCGCCAGCAGCCAAGATCCGCAGGTAATGAACACTGAAGCTTTCTTT CASSQDPQVMNTEAFF
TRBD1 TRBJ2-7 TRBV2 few TGTGCCAGCAGTGAAGGACAGGGCGAGCAGTACTTC CASSEGQGEQYF
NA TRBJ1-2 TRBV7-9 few TGTGCCAGCAGCTCCCGGACAGTCTCTAACTATGGCTACACCTTC CASSSRTVSNYGYTF
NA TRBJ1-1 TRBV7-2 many TGTGCCAGCAGCCACACGGCAGGTCTCGAGGGTGAAGCTTTCTTT CASSHTAGLEGEAFF
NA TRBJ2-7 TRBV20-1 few TGCAGTGCTGGCCCATACGAGCAGTACTTC CSAGPYEQYF
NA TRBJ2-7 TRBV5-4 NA TGTGCCAGCAGCTTTAAGTTTCGAGAGCGCGAGCAGTACTTC CASSFKFREREQYF
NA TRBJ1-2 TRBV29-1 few TGCAGCGTGCAGGGTAACTATGGCTACACCTTC CSVQGNYGYTF
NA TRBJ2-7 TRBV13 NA TGTGCCAGCAGCTCGGCTGTTCCGGGAGCCTACGAGCAGTACTTC CASSSAVPGAYEQYF
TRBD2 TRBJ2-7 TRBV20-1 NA TGCAGTGCTAGATCCAGCGGGAGGGGTCACGAGCAGTACTTC CSARSSGRGHEQYF
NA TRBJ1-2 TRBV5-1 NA TGCGCCAGCAGTCCCTTCGGGGACGGAGGCTACACCTTC CASSPFGDGGYTF
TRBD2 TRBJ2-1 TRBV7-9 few TGTGCCAGCAGCCCCGGACTAGCGGGAGGGGCGAGCTCCTACAATGAGCAGTTCTTC CASSPGLAGGASSYNEQFF
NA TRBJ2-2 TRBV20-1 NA TGCAGTGCTAGGGGGAAAGCCGGGGAGCTGTTTTTT CSARGKAGELFF